What follows are 3 T cell receptor beta chains derived from one specimen sequenced in a study of PD-1 blockade in classical Hodgkin lymphoma. The protocol was immunoSEQ multiplex PCR, while the TCRdb copy is restricted to in-frame clones and leaves out a portion. Here the sample spans some 40,000 clones, 70% to 80% being singletons. No patient escaped relapse after autologous stem cell transplantation, and brentuximab vedotin exposure varied. This specimen consisted of peripheral blood mononuclear cells (PBMCs), obtained at baseline. The receptors here all came from a human donor with classical Hodgkin lymphoma.

This chain connects TRBV28 to TRBJ2-3; no clear D gene. Looked up from germline, CDR1 is MDHEN and CDR2 is SYDVKM. V lost 0 bases and J 4 bases, leaving 17 bases between the germline ends. This CDR3 has 17 residues. CDR3 protein: CASSLWVPRWKADTQYF. The CDR3 DNA follows: TGTGCCAGCAGTTTATGGGTCCCACGGTGGAAGGCAGATACGCAGTATTTT.

The chain has TRBV18 and TRBJ1-2, with TRBD1 identical over 9 bases. The CDR3 spans 14 residues. The J segment lost 5 bases and the V segment lost 3 bases, leaving 4 bases of the junction unmatched. Germline assignment: CDR1 KGHSH and CDR2 LQKENI. As DNA, the CDR3 is TGTGCCAGCTCACCTTCCGACAGGGGGTATGGCTACACCTTC. Its translation: CASSPSDRGYGYTF.

As to this clone: Germline and junction disagree at one end, which may indicate a read error. The chain uses TRBV27 and TRBJ2-7; tentative D call: TRBD1 (6 bases). CDR3 size: 15 residues. From germline, CDR1 is MNHEY and CDR2 SMNVEV (reference sequence). CDR3 loop: CASSTRGEGHYGQYF. The CDR3 DNA follows: TGTGCCAGCTCGACGAGGGGTGAGGGACATTACGGGCAGTACTTC.